This TCR beta chain emerged from a study of control samples from healthy donors and cancer patients. Produced via immunoSEQ multiplex PCR; TCRdb's table is partial and in-frame only. The sample comprises 70,000 to 90,000 clones, around 90% of which are singletons, and 1.5% to 2% rests with the top ten. The CDR3 runs 12 residues. CDR1 is LNHDA and CDR2 is SQIVND in the germline V gene (reference sequence). The ends were cut back, 9 bases at V and 6 bases at J, with 14 bases in the middle. The source material was PBMCs. The receptor was isolated from a woman aged 55 to 70 with head and neck cancer. The rearrangement links TRBV19 to TRBJ1-1; D may be TRBD1 (5 bases). The CDR3 DNA is TGTGCCAGCTCGGACATTTTCGCTGAAGCTTTCTTT. It is translated as CASSDIFAEAFF.